Here is one T cell receptor (beta chain) with its context. Its cognate antigen is unknown. Germline V gene sequence: CDR1 KGHDR, CDR2 SFDVKD. The germline V and J ends were trimmed by 5 bases and 4 bases, with 16 bases remaining between them. The CDR3 totals 15 residues. The assay was immunoSEQ multiplex PCR, and TCRdb's table has in-frame clones only and misses some. The sample lists 150,000 to 160,000 clones, less than 90% occurring once. This sample was included in a study of T cell responses to AZD1222 COVID-19 vaccine. Study-wide results and limits: Spike-specific TCRs gained breadth and depth after people received two AZD1222 doses. The donor cohort was predominantly white British with a female majority, and clonal diversity may have been underestimated. Spike-spanning, vaccine-associated CD4 TCRs were dominant at 160-218 and 743-854.

The input for sequencing was peripheral blood, taken on day 0 of MenACWY control vaccination. The rearrangement joins TRBV24-1 to TRBJ2-5; TRBD1 might be the D (5 bases). This TCR was recovered from an adult in good health. CDR3 nucleotides: TGTGCCACCAGTGCGTTTGGAGCAGGGATAGAGACCCAGTACTTC. This encodes CATSAFGAGIETQYF.